These 18 T cell receptor beta chains share one sample of origin, sequenced in a study of long-term antiretroviral therapy in people with HIV. Version v3.0 of the immunoSEQ assay ran at survey level. Measured with immunoSEQ multiplex PCR; TCRdb has only the in-frame clones, and not every one. The profile shows 35,000 to 40,000 clones, about 93% of them singletons. The sequencing here drew on unsorted PBMCs, taken 4.1 years after starting antiretroviral therapy. The receptor source for this set is a woman between 50 and 59 years old with HIV.

The chain joins TRBV6-1 to TRBJ1-1; D perhaps matches TRBD1 (5 bases). V shed 2 bases and J shed 10 bases, with 17 bases lying between them. The CDR3 has 14 residues. Germline V gives CDR1 MNHNS, CDR2 SASEGT. CDR3 in amino acids: CASSENQGPWGAFF. CDR3 sequence (DNA): TGTGCCAGCAGTGAAAACCAGGGACCCTGGGGAGCTTTCTTT.

The CDR3 DNA reads TGCGCCAGCAGCCAAGAGCTACAGGGGCGAAACACCGGGGAGCTGTTTTTT. This gives the protein CASSQELQGRNTGELFF. This chain connects TRBV4-3 to TRBJ2-2, with 7 positions matching TRBD1. Germline CDR1 and CDR2: LGHNA and YSLEER. Trimming took 0 bases from V and 2 from J; bases not matched to a gene: 6. This CDR3 region has 17 residues.

This chain joins TRBV11-3 and TRBJ2-1, with 10 bases aligning to TRBD1. CDR1 and CDR2 (germline): SGHNT, YENEEA. V was pared by 4 bases and J by 6 bases, with 6 bases of the junction left unmatched. This CDR3 region has 15 residues. The CDR3 sequence is CASSSGTGDSNEQFF. CDR3 bases: TGTGCCAGCAGCTCCGGGACAGGGGACTCCAATGAGCAGTTCTTC.

The chain combines TRBV27 with TRBJ2-3, with D possibly matching TRBD1 (5 bases). V lost 7 bases and J 1 base, leaving 9 bases between the germline ends. Per the germline V gene, CDR1 is MNHEY and CDR2 is SMNVEV (reference sequence). CDR3 length: 13 amino acids. CDR3 loop: CASKGWGTDTQYF. CDR3 bases: TGTGCCAGCAAGGGGTGGGGCACAGATACGCAGTATTTT.

This chain links TRBV27 with TRBJ1-2, with D possibly being TRBD1 (5 bases). Germline CDR1 MNHEY, CDR2 SMNVEV (reference sequence). The V end was cut by 4 bases, the J end by 5 bases, with 8 bases between. This CDR3 is built from 12 residues. CDR3 DNA sequence: TGTGCCAGCAGTTCCGCAGGGTATGGCTACACCTTC. Translating gives CASSSAGYGYTF.

This clone was seen once. The chain couples TRBV4-1 to TRBJ1-2; D is unclear. The germline V gene encodes CDR1 MGHRA and CDR2 YSYEKL. The CDR3 is 14 residues long. Trimming left V 3 bases short and J 4 bases short, with 12 bases between. CDR3 loop: CASSQQEVGYGYTF. CDR3 bases: TGCGCCAGCAGCCAGCAAGAGGTGGGCTATGGCTACACCTTC.

The CDR3 loop is CASSLVAGSSYNEQFF. CDR3 in DNA: TGTGCCAGCAGCTTAGTTGCAGGGAGCTCCTACAATGAGCAGTTCTTC. The chain uses TRBV13 and TRBJ2-1, with D perhaps given as TRBD1 or TRBD2 (5 bases each). The length of the CDR3 is 16 residues. Per germline, CDR1 PRHDT and CDR2 FYEKMQ (reference sequence). With 1 base removed from V and 0 bases from J, the gap between germline ends came to 10 bases.

The V gene is TRBV7-6, the J gene TRBJ2-5, with TRBD1 as a possible D gene (6 bases). The CDR3 is 16 residues long. Germline V lookup: CDR1 SGHVS, CDR2 FNYEAQ. Trimming took 1 base from V and 1 from J, leaving 13 bases between them. CDR3 in amino acids: CASSLGQGLAQETQYF. CDR3 DNA: TGTGCCAGCAGCTTAGGGCAGGGGCTCGCCCAAGAGACCCAGTACTTC.

This chain joins TRBV29-1 and TRBJ2-7; 8 nucleotides line up with TRBD1. The V gene's germline CDR1 is SQVTM and CDR2 ANQGSEA. CDR3 size: 15 residues. Germline trimming cut 6 bases from V and 1 base from J; bases unmatched to any gene: 11. In DNA, the CDR3 is TGCAGCGTATTGACAACCGGGACAGGATCCTACGAGCAGTACTTC. Encoded protein: CSVLTTGTGSYEQYF.

The chain has TRBV30 and TRBJ1-5; D gene uncertain. The V gene lost 0 bases and the J gene lost 0 bases, with 9 bases spanning the gap. The CDR3 length is 15 residues. Germline CDR1 GTSNPN, CDR2 SVGIG (reference sequence). CDR3 sequence (DNA): TGTGCCTGGAGTGTTAGTGGGTATAGCAATCAGCCCCAGCATTTT. This encodes CAWSVSGYSNQPQHF.

This clone was seen once. The V gene is TRBV25-1, the J gene TRBJ2-5, with D perhaps given as TRBD1 or TRBD2 (5 bases each). CDR3 length equals 15 residues. Germline CDR1 reads MGHDK; CDR2 reads SYGVNS. Trimming removed 3 bases at V and 4 bases at J, with 15 bases between. This chain's CDR3 is CASSDGVFQGETQYF. The CDR3 DNA is TGTGCCAGCAGTGACGGGGTTTTCCAGGGAGAGACCCAGTACTTC.

The chain recombines TRBV27 with TRBJ1-6; 7 bases fit TRBD1. The CDR3 spans 15 residues. Per germline, CDR1 MNHEY and CDR2 SMNVEV (reference sequence). V trimming: 8 bases; J trimming: 12 bases; junction bases outside the gene matches: 16. The CDR3 spells CASQGGGRRVEPLHF. CDR3 DNA: TGTGCCAGCCAGGGGGGTGGCCGGCGCGTTGAACCCCTCCACTTT.

Here the CDR3 reads CASSARATDGDLYF. CDR3 DNA sequence: TGTGCCAGCAGCGCCCGGGCCACTGACGGCGACTTGTATTTT. V gene TRBV9 combines with J gene TRBJ2-3; D gene ambiguous. Germline-derived CDR1 and CDR2 are SGDLS and YYNGEE. This CDR3 is 14 amino acids long. V lost 3 bases, J lost 14 bases, and 22 bases lay in between.

CDR3: CASSLAGELFF. The CDR3 DNA reads as TGTGCCAGCAGCTTGGCCGGGGAGCTGTTTTTT. J is TRBJ2-2 and V is TRBV11-3; D remains ambiguous. The CDR3 sequence is 11 residues long. The germline V and J ends were trimmed by 3 bases and 6 bases, with 2 bases remaining between them. In germline, CDR1 is SGHNT, CDR2 YENEEA.

The chain recombines TRBV5-1 with TRBJ1-1; D call uncertain. Germline CDR1 and CDR2: SGHRS and YFSETQ. V was clipped by 5 bases and J by 0 bases, with 11 bases between them. The CDR3 is made up of 14 amino acids. The CDR3 sequence: CASSPGGLNTEAFF. The CDR3 DNA reads TGCGCCAGCAGTCCCGGCGGTTTGAACACTGAAGCTTTCTTT.

The CDR3 DNA sequence: TGTGCCAGCAGTCCCTGGGAGACAGATACGCAGTATTTT. Its protein is CASSPWETDTQYF. V usage is TRBV5-4 and J usage is TRBJ2-3; perhaps TRBD2 as D (5 bases). Germline-derived CDR1 and CDR2 are SGHNT and YYREEE (reference sequence). This CDR3 has 13 amino acids. V shed 5 bases and J shed 3 bases, with 10 bases lying between them.

The J gene is TRBJ1-1, the V gene TRBV29-1; tentatively, D is TRBD1 (6 bases). Per the germline V gene, CDR1 is SQVTM and CDR2 is ANQGSEA. The length of the CDR3 is 13 residues. V lost 4 bases, J lost 4 bases, and 13 bases lay in between. This chain's CDR3 is CSVVSQGITEAFF. The CDR3 DNA follows: TGCAGCGTTGTCAGTCAGGGGATCACTGAAGCTTTCTTT.

The gene calls are TRBV6-5 and TRBJ1-1; D may be TRBD1 (5 bases). The length of the CDR3 is 13 residues. The V end lost 6 bases, the J end lost 3 bases, and 11 bases lay between the germline ends. In germline, CDR1 is MNHEY, CDR2 SVGAGI. The CDR3 loop is CASSRGYHTEAFF. The CDR3 DNA reads TGTGCCAGCAGCCGGGGCTACCACACTGAAGCTTTCTTT.